The 10 T cell receptor beta chains given below trace back to one sample, sequenced in a study of blood T cell repertoires in COVID-19. The protocol was immunoSEQ multiplex PCR, while the TCRdb copy is restricted to in-frame clones and leaves out a portion. The sample lists about 310,000 clones, about 87% occurring once. Source material: peripheral blood. The receptors derive from a man between 70 and 80 years old with acute or convalescent COVID-19.

This clone was observed a handful of times. V and J are TRBV5-5 and TRBJ1-3, with no clear D. Trimming shortened V by 1 base and J by 0 bases, and 14 bases separated the two germline ends. Germline CDR1 SGHKS, CDR2 YYEKEE (reference sequence). The CDR3 totals 17 residues. The CDR3 sequence is CASSLIVSGHSGNTIYF. In DNA form, the CDR3 reads TGTGCCAGCAGCTTGATAGTCTCCGGTCACTCTGGAAACACCATATATTTT.

V gene TRBV28 combines with J gene TRBJ1-6; 8 bases map to TRBD1. The V gene's germline CDR1 is MDHEN and CDR2 SYDVKM. With V trimmed by 4 bases and J by 10 bases, 6 bases remained unmatched. There are 14 residues in the CDR3. The chain's CDR3 is CASSYITGGSPLHF. The CDR3 region has the DNA TGTGCCAGCAGTTATATAACAGGGGGATCACCCCTCCACTTT.

V usage is TRBV9 and J usage is TRBJ1-6; 8 bases line up with TRBD1. The CDR3 consists of 16 residues. Losses at the gene ends were 3 bases for V and 4 bases for J; bases not matched to a gene: 6. Germline CDR1 is SGDLS and CDR2 is YYNGEE. CDR3 amino acids: CASSGLQGEYNSPLHF. The CDR3 coding sequence is TGTGCCAGCAGCGGGTTACAGGGGGAATATAATTCACCCCTCCACTTT.

The chain recombines TRBV28 with TRBJ1-1; 10 nucleotides match TRBD1. The CDR3 runs to 16 residues. V was pared by 3 bases and J by 0 bases, with 4 bases of the junction left unmatched. Germline CDR1 is MDHEN and CDR2 is SYDVKM. CDR3 sequence: CASSFRDRGMNTEAFF. For the CDR3, the DNA is TGTGCCAGCAGTTTTCGGGACAGGGGAATGAACACTGAAGCTTTCTTT.

The genes are TRBV6-2 or TRBV6-3 and TRBJ1-5; no reliable D call. CDR1 is MNHEY, CDR2 SVGEGT, per germline. The CDR3 runs to 17 residues. V was shortened by 6 bases and J by 3 bases, with 21 bases between the two germline ends. The CDR3 coding sequence is TGTGCCAGCAGCCCCCCGACCGCGGCTGGCTCCAATCAGCCCCAGCATTTT. Residues: CASSPPTAAGSNQPQHF.

The chain employs TRBV20-1 and TRBJ1-2; tentatively, D is TRBD1 (5 bases). The CDR3 extends over 11 amino acids. Germline CDR1 is DFQATT and CDR2 is SNEGSKA (reference sequence). V was cut by 5 bases and J by 7 bases, with 11 bases left in between. The CDR3 loop is CSASGSSGYTF. In DNA form, the CDR3 reads TGCAGTGCTTCAGGGTCTAGTGGCTACACCTTC.

The chain couples TRBV6-5 to TRBJ2-3; 11 nucleotides line up with TRBD2. V trimming: 4 bases; J trimming: 10 bases; junction bases outside the gene matches: 13. Looked up from germline, CDR1 is MNHEY and CDR2 is SVGAGI. CDR3 length equals 16 residues. The CDR3 sequence: CASSSHSGGAPRSQYF. The CDR3 nucleotides are TGTGCCAGCAGTTCTCATAGCGGGGGGGCCCCTCGGTCGCAGTATTTT.

The rearrangement uses TRBV28 and TRBJ1-3; 7 bases are shared with TRBD1. This CDR3 contains 16 residues. The germline V gene encodes CDR1 MDHEN and CDR2 SYDVKM. Trimming took 7 bases from V and 0 from J; bases not matched to a gene: 9. The CDR3 reads CASISGGPYSGNTIYF. The CDR3 coding sequence is TGTGCCAGCATTTCAGGGGGGCCGTACTCTGGAAACACCATATATTTT.

The chain couples TRBV14 to TRBJ1-1, with D maybe TRBD1 (6 bases). V lost 1 base to trimming and J lost 4 bases, with 13 bases between them. The CDR3 loop spans 15 amino acids. Germline V gene sequence: CDR1 SGHDN, CDR2 FVKESK. The CDR3 protein is CASSQVTGMGTEAFF. The CDR3 DNA sequence: TGTGCCAGCAGCCAAGTTACAGGGATGGGCACTGAAGCTTTCTTT.

In this sample, this clone turned up once. The chain couples TRBV28 to TRBJ2-1; a possible D gene is TRBD2 (5 bases). CDR3 size: 12 residues. V lost 8 bases, J lost 4 bases, and 9 bases lay in between. Germline V gene lookup returns CDR1 MDHEN and CDR2 SYDVKM. CDR3 DNA sequence: TGTGCCAGCCAAGCGGTTTACAATGAGCAGTTCTTC. This translates into CASQAVYNEQFF.